This section outlines one T cell receptor beta chain sequence together with its context. Original methodology: Reference gene primer amplification in the assay estimated nucleated cell counts. The data were produced by immunoSEQ multiplex PCR, yet TCRdb's version contains in-frame clones alone and is incomplete. V and J calls and clone size are those listed in that table; D and trimming were worked out from the DNA. The sample holds about 160,000 clones, about four fifths seen once. These data are taken from a study of blood T cell repertoires in COVID-19. Study-wide background: Some COVID-19 samples were acute and others convalescent; all came from the United States, Italy and Spain. T cells, B-cell-depleted T cells, or PBMCs provided the cDNA or gDNA that served as material.

CDR1 is MDHEN and CDR2 is SYDVKM in the germline V gene. Deletions cut 6 bases from V and 3 bases from J, with 20 bases between. The CDR3 loop spans 17 amino acids. The TCR comes from a man between 65 and 85 years old who had recovered from COVID-19. V gene TRBV28 combines with J gene TRBJ1-4, with a weak D call TRBD1 (6 bases). The sample consisted of peripheral blood. DNA for the CDR3: TGTGCCAGCAGCCAACTCAGGGGTAATAATGCTAATGAAAAACTGTTTTTT. The encoded protein is CASSQLRGNNANEKLFF.